These T cell receptor beta chains were read from a single sample in a study of OX40 agonist ivuxolimab in advanced cancers. Method: immunoSEQ multiplex PCR; TCRdb's copy keeps in-frame clones and lacks some. This table has around 63,000 clones, around 90% appearing once. This material consisted of CD4+ or CD8+ T cells sorted from blood, taken in a trial of the OX40 agonist ivuxolimab. These receptor sequences come from an adult with an advanced solid tumor such as melanoma, head and neck, liver or kidney cancer. Each CDR3 is given with its conserved first and last residue. Each record gives: V gene, clone size, D gene, J gene, CDR3 protein, CDR3 DNA. A D gene is named only where the DNA matches it firmly. Clone size, where shown, is once, few, many, or a class for clones that have expanded.

TRBV7-9,few,.,TRBJ1-5,CASSLSQNQPQHF,TGTGCCAGCAGCTTGTCCCAGAATCAGCCCCAGCATTTT
TRBV28,large,.,TRBJ1-3,CASSSLLVQGLSGNTIYF,TGTGCCAGCAGTTCCCTCCTGGTGCAGGGACTCTCTGGAAACACCATATATTTT
TRBV14,.,.,TRBJ1-2,CASSQAGFYGYTF,TGTGCCAGCAGCCAAGCGGGGTTTTATGGCTACACCTTC
TRBV30,.,.,TRBJ2-7,CAWSLTPYEQYF,TGTGCCTGGAGTCTTACCCCCTACGAGCAGTACTTC
TRBV29-1,.,.,TRBJ2-2,CSVERGTGELFF,TGCAGCGTTGAGAGGGGCACCGGGGAGCTGTTTTTT
TRBV9,.,.,TRBJ2-2,CASSPTLGTGELFF,TGTGCCAGCAGCCCCACTCTAGGGACCGGGGAGCTGTTTTTT
TRBV9,.,TRBD1,TRBJ2-7,CASSPGQGKYDEQYF,TGTGCCAGCAGCCCGGGACAGGGAAAATATGACGAGCAGTACTTC
TRBV28,.,.,TRBJ1-3,CASRIQSGNTIYF,TGTGCCAGCAGGATACAGAGTGGAAACACCATATATTTT
TRBV6-5,.,TRBD2,TRBJ2-7,CASSRGGGEQYF,TGTGCCAGCAGCCGGGGGGGAGGAGAGCAGTACTTC
TRBV6-1,.,TRBD2,TRBJ2-3,CASRRGGDTQYF,TGTGCCAGCCGTCGGGGGGGAGATACGCAGTATTTT
TRBV7-8,.,.,TRBJ2-1,CASSLDYSSSYNEQFF,TGTGCCAGCAGCTTAGACTACTCGAGCTCCTACAATGAGCAGTTCTTC
TRBV19,.,TRBD2,TRBJ2-1,CASSTGLAGGPYNEQFF,TGTGCCAGTAGTACGGGACTAGCGGGAGGGCCTTACAATGAGCAGTTCTTC
TRBV6-5,.,TRBD1,TRBJ2-5,CASSYQWTGIRETQYF,TGTGCCAGCAGTTACCAATGGACAGGGATTAGGGAGACCCAGTACTTC
TRBV4-3,.,.,TRBJ2-2,CASSQPSPSGELFF,TGCGCCAGCAGCCAACCTTCACCGTCCGGGGAGCTGTTTTTT
TRBV4-1,.,.,TRBJ1-2,CASSQDPGSEYGYTF,TGCGCCAGCAGCCAAGATCCCGGTAGTGAATATGGCTACACCTTC
TRBV29-1,.,.,TRBJ2-3,CSVHIGYFTDTQYF,TGCAGCGTTCACATCGGATACTTCACAGATACGCAGTATTTT
TRBV4-1,.,.,TRBJ2-7,CASSQDSPTGRPLPYEQYF,TGCGCCAGCAGCCAAGACTCTCCGACGGGGAGGCCCTTACCCTACGAGCAGTACTTC
TRBV29-1,.,.,TRBJ2-2,CSVGPGQNTGELFF,TGCAGCGTTGGGCCTGGGCAGAACACCGGGGAGCTGTTTTTT
TRBV11-1,.,.,TRBJ2-7,CASSLRDTSSYEQYF,TGTGCCAGCAGCTTAAGGGACACCAGTTCCTACGAGCAGTACTTC
TRBV29-1,.,.,TRBJ2-1,CSVPGDRKTHGNEQFF,TGCAGCGTTCCGGGCGACCGGAAGACCCACGGGAATGAGCAGTTCTTC
TRBV12-5,.,.,TRBJ2-1,CASGETWNEQFF,TGTGCTAGTGGAGAAACGTGGAATGAGCAGTTCTTC